The 29 T cell receptor beta chains in this list originate from one sample, sequenced in a study of blood T cell repertoires in COVID-19. Repertoires were generated with immunoSEQ multiplex PCR, while TCRdb's copy carries only in-frame clones and drops some. The table has over 150,000 clones, over 70% seen once; the top ten hold about 10%. Sequenced input: peripheral blood. The receptors come from a woman older than 75 with active or convalescent COVID-19.

The chain employs TRBV10-3 and TRBJ1-2, with unresolved D. The CDR3 has 12 residues. Germline-derived CDR1 and CDR2 are ENHRY and SYGVKD. The germline V and J ends were trimmed by 6 bases and 1 base, with 6 bases remaining between them. The CDR3 sequence: CAISKNNYGYTF. CDR3 sequence (DNA): TGTGCCATCAGCAAAAATAACTATGGCTACACCTTC.

The chain employs TRBV19 and TRBJ1-5; 7 nucleotides match TRBD1. Per germline, CDR1 LNHDA and CDR2 SQIVND (reference sequence). CDR3 length: 15 amino acids. J lost 3 bases, V lost 2 bases, and 4 bases had no gene match. This CDR3 is CASSITTGPNQPQHF. The CDR3 region has the DNA TGTGCCAGTAGTATAACGACAGGGCCCAATCAGCCCCAGCATTTT.

DNA for the CDR3: TGTGCCATCAAAGGGACAGGGGGGAATGAAAAACTGTTTTTT. Protein product: CAIKGTGGNEKLFF. This rearrangement joins TRBV10-3 to TRBJ1-4, with 11 bases aligning to TRBD1. CDR3 length equals 14 residues. V was pared by 7 bases and J by 5 bases, with 3 bases of the junction left unmatched. The germline V gene encodes CDR1 ENHRY and CDR2 SYGVKD.

To note about this clone: This CDR3 is also generated by other DNA sequences in the sample. The DNA for the CDR3 is TGTGCCAGCAGCTCCCCCCGGGAAGCTGAAGCTTTCTTT. As protein: CASSSPREAEAFF. The V call is TRBV11-3, the J call TRBJ1-1, with D unresolved. This CDR3 contains 13 residues. V was trimmed by 4 bases and J by 6 bases, leaving 12 bases between them. CDR1 SGHNT and CDR2 YENEEA come from the germline V gene.

The chain links TRBV19 to TRBJ1-2; no clear D. Germline CDR1 and CDR2: LNHDA and SQIVND (reference sequence). The CDR3 runs 13 residues. The V end was cut by 6 bases, the J end by 3 bases, with 11 bases between. In DNA, the CDR3 is TGTGCCAGTAGCACGGGAACCTACTATGGCTACACCTTC. Translation: CASSTGTYYGYTF. The full variable domain, completed using reference TRBV19 and TRBJ1-2, is DGGITQSPKYLFRKEGQNVTLSCEQNLNHDAMYWYRQDPGQGLRLIYYSQIVNDFQKGDIAEGYSVSREKKESFPLTVTSAQKNPTAFYLCASSTGTYYGYTFGSGTRLTVV.

V gene TRBV5-1 combines with J gene TRBJ2-1, with 12 bases identical to TRBD1. Germline V CDR1 and CDR2: SGHRS, YFSETQ. The CDR3 is 15 residues long. V was pared by 2 bases and J by 10 bases, with 7 bases of the junction left unmatched. The CDR3: CASSLKGTGGREQFF. CDR3 nucleotide sequence: TGCGCCAGCAGCTTAAAAGGGACAGGGGGCCGGGAGCAGTTCTTC. The complete variable domain, with remaining parts taken from reference TRBV5-1 and TRBJ2-1, reads KAGVTQTPRYLIKTRGQQVTLSCSPISGHRSVSWYQQTPGQGLQFLFEYFSETQRNKGNFPGRFSGRQFSNSRSEMNVSTLELGDSALYLCASSLKGTGGREQFFGPGTRLTVL.

The chain couples TRBV4-1 to TRBJ1-2; TRBD1 might be the D (5 bases). The CDR3 totals 15 residues. The V gene lost 2 bases and the J gene lost 3 bases, with 13 bases spanning the gap. Looked up from germline, CDR1 is MGHRA and CDR2 is YSYEKL. Written as DNA, the CDR3 is TGCGCCAGCAGCCAACCTTTTGACAGATACTATGGCTACACCTTC. As protein: CASSQPFDRYYGYTF.

This chain joins TRBV7-2 and TRBJ2-5; D perhaps matches TRBD2 (7 bases). The CDR3 is 14 amino acids. CDR1 is SGHTA and CDR2 is FQGNSA in the germline V gene. Between the trimmed V and J ends, which lost 5 bases and 5 bases, there was a span of 15 bases. CDR3 region: CASSPWGGGETQYF. The CDR3 region has the DNA TGTGCCAGCAGCCCTTGGGGGGGCGGGGAGACCCAGTACTTC. The full variable domain, rest sourced from reference TRBV7-2 and TRBJ2-5, is GAGVSQSPSNKVTEKGKDVELRCDPISGHTALYWYRQSLGQGLEFLIYFQGNSAPDKSGLPSDRFSAERTGGSVSTLTIQRTQQEDSAVYLCASSPWGGGETQYFGPGTRLLVL.

The chain has TRBV19 and TRBJ1-6; 11 nucleotides align to TRBD1. From germline, CDR1 is LNHDA and CDR2 SQIVND (reference sequence). This CDR3 has 14 residues. J was trimmed by 9 bases and V by 7 bases; bases with no gene match: 5. CDR3 nucleotide sequence: TGTGCCAGTACACCCGGACAGGGGGCTTCACCCCTCCACTTT. It specifies CASTPGQGASPLHF.

This CDR3 is CASSFDVGGYGYTF. CDR3 bases: TGTGCCAGCAGCTTCGATGTGGGGGGATATGGCTACACCTTC. The rearrangement uses TRBV11-3 and TRBJ1-2, with D maybe TRBD1 (5 bases). The V end was cut by 3 bases, the J end by 5 bases, with 13 bases between. The germline CDR1 and CDR2 sequences are SGHNT and YENEEA. This CDR3 has 14 residues.

The rearrangement joins TRBV29-1 to TRBJ2-3; the D gene is possibly TRBD2 (5 bases). The V and J ends lost 7 bases and 0 bases respectively, with 14 bases between them. Per germline, CDR1 SQVTM and CDR2 ANQGSEA. This CDR3 region has 14 residues. CDR3 sequence reads: CSALSGASTDTQYF. The CDR3 region has the DNA TGCAGCGCTTTAAGCGGTGCTAGCACAGATACGCAGTATTTT.

V and J are TRBV27 and TRBJ2-4, with TRBD1 matching 11 bases. The CDR3 is made up of 15 amino acids. Germline V gene sequence: CDR1 MNHEY, CDR2 SMNVEV (reference sequence). V lost 8 bases and J lost 6; bases outside the gene matches: 9. The CDR3 here is CASAKGGQGGNIQYF. The CDR3 nucleotides read TGTGCCAGCGCCAAGGGGGGACAGGGGGGAAACATTCAGTACTTC.

Only one count was recorded for this clone. This sequence joins TRBV6-6 and TRBJ1-6, with 7 bases that match TRBD1. From germline, CDR1 is MNHNY and CDR2 SVGAGI (reference sequence). The CDR3 consists of 16 residues. V was clipped by 2 bases and J by 5 bases; unmatched bases: 6. For the CDR3, the DNA is TGTGCCAGCAGTTACCCCTTCGACAGGGATAATTCACCCCTCCACTTT. It codes for CASSYPFDRDNSPLHF.

The chain employs TRBV3-1 (or the pseudogene TRBV3-2) and TRBJ2-7, with a possible D match to TRBD2 (6 bases). The V and J ends lost 4 bases and 3 bases respectively, with 25 bases between them. The length of the CDR3 is 18 residues. Per germline, CDR1 LGHDT and CDR2 YNNKEL (reference sequence). The CDR3 coding sequence is TGTGCCAGCAGCCCTAAACCACTATCGTTCGGGGGAATCTACGAGCAGTACTTC. Amino acids: CASSPKPLSFGGIYEQYF.

The rearrangement joins TRBV5-1 to TRBJ1-2; 7 nucleotides line up with TRBD1. Germline lookup yields CDR1 SGHRS and CDR2 YFSETQ. The length of the CDR3 is 13 residues. V trimming: 4 bases; J trimming: 8 bases; junction bases outside the gene matches: 8. The CDR3 nucleotides are TGCGCCAGCAGCCACGACAGGGATCAGGGCTACACCTTC. This encodes CASSHDRDQGYTF.

DNA of the CDR3: TGTGCCAGCAGTTTCGGGACAGGGGAAGCGCAGTACTTC. Amino acid sequence: CASSFGTGEAQYF. The rearrangement joins TRBV12-3 or TRBV12-4 to TRBJ2-7; 10 bases match TRBD1. This CDR3 has 13 residues. Trimming at V came to 3 bases and at J to 9 bases, leaving 5 bases not matched to a gene.

The chain combines TRBV30 with TRBJ1-3; 8 bases match TRBD1. This CDR3 region has 15 residues. Germline V lookup: CDR1 GTSNPN, CDR2 SVGIG (reference sequence). The junction had 5 bases not matched to a gene; V was cut back by 4 bases and J by 0 bases. The CDR3 region is CAWTGQGYSGNTIYF. CDR3 in DNA: TGTGCCTGGACCGGACAGGGCTACTCTGGAAACACCATATATTTT.

This clone was seen once. The chain links TRBV12-3 or TRBV12-4 to TRBJ2-7; tentative D call: TRBD2 (5 bases). The CDR3 spans 12 residues. V lost 0 bases and J lost 7, with 7 bases in between. The CDR3 bases are TGTGCCAGCAGTTTAGCTCCGGGAGAGCAGTACTTC. Amino acids: CASSLAPGEQYF.

V gene TRBV7-2 combines with J gene TRBJ1-2, with unresolved D. The germline CDR1 and CDR2 sequences are SGHTA and FQGNSA. This CDR3 has 12 amino acids. The V end lost 6 bases, the J end lost 8 bases, and 13 bases lay between the germline ends. CDR3: CASRAVPGGYTF. In nucleotides, the CDR3 is TGTGCCAGCAGAGCGGTCCCCGGAGGCTACACCTTC.

The chain has TRBV5-5 and TRBJ1-1; 9 bases are shared with TRBD1. The CDR3 spans 18 residues. The V gene's germline CDR1 is SGHKS and CDR2 YYEKEE (reference sequence). V gave up 0 bases and J gave up 4 bases; unmatched junction bases: 13. CDR3 residues: CASSLGLGTGRFFTEAFF. The CDR3 DNA follows: TGTGCCAGCAGCTTGGGCCTCGGGACAGGGAGGTTTTTCACTGAAGCTTTCTTT.

The chain recombines TRBV30 with TRBJ1-6; D possibly corresponds to TRBD1 (5 bases). The germline CDR1 and CDR2 sequences are GTSNPN and SVGIG (reference sequence). CDR3 length: 13 amino acids. Trimming pared 2 bases from V and 10 bases from J, leaving 12 bases between. The CDR3 sequence: CAWSTGGDSPLHF. For the CDR3, the DNA is TGTGCCTGGAGTACCGGGGGAGACTCACCCCTCCACTTT.

This chain joins TRBV6-5 and TRBJ2-3, with 11 positions matching TRBD2. The CDR3 contains 15 residues. J was trimmed by 2 bases and V by 6 bases; bases with no gene match: 4. Germline V gene sequence: CDR1 MNHEY, CDR2 SVGAGI. The CDR3 loop is CASRILAGATDTQYF. In DNA form, the CDR3 reads TGTGCCAGCAGAATACTAGCGGGGGCCACAGATACGCAGTATTTT.

The chain employs TRBV19 and TRBJ1-1, with D possibly matching TRBD1 (5 bases). In germline, CDR1 is LNHDA, CDR2 SQIVND (reference sequence). The V end lost 7 bases, the J end lost 1 base, and 10 bases lay between the germline ends. The CDR3 runs to 13 residues. This CDR3 reads CASNGAANTEAFF. The CDR3 coding sequence is TGTGCCAGTAATGGGGCCGCGAACACTGAAGCTTTCTTT.

This clone was detected once. Here the CDR3 reads CASSVGGTGVNTGELFF. The CDR3 DNA follows: TGTGCCAGCAGCGTAGGAGGGACAGGGGTGAACACCGGGGAGCTGTTTTTT. The gene calls are TRBV9 and TRBJ2-2; 10 nucleotides align to TRBD1. Germline V gene lookup returns CDR1 SGDLS and CDR2 YYNGEE. The CDR3 totals 17 residues. The ends lost 0 bases at V and 1 base at J; junction bases unmatched: 3.

J is TRBJ2-5 and V is TRBV6-6, with 10 bases aligning to TRBD2. CDR1 is MNHNY, CDR2 SVGAGI, per germline (reference sequence). The trim removed 0 bases at V and 9 bases at J, leaving 4 bases unmatched. This CDR3 has 14 residues. The CDR3 DNA is TGTGCCAGCAGTTACTCGCTAGCGGGGGACGCCCAGTACTTC. Its translation: CASSYSLAGDAQYF.

The gene calls are TRBV9 and TRBJ2-3, with unresolved D. The ends were cut back, 2 bases at V and 5 bases at J, with 9 bases in the middle. The CDR3 sequence is 13 residues long. The germline V gene has CDR1 SGDLS and CDR2 YYNGEE. The CDR3 region is CASSVERGDTQYF. The CDR3 nucleotides read TGTGCCAGCAGCGTGGAGCGAGGAGATACGCAGTATTTT.

A few counts support this clone. V and J are TRBV6-5 and TRBJ1-6, with 7 bases lining up with TRBD1. The CDR3 is made up of 14 amino acids. The trim removed 6 bases at V and 7 bases at J, leaving 6 bases unmatched. CDR1 and CDR2 (germline): MNHEY, SVGAGI. This CDR3 is CASRSQGMNSPLHF. The CDR3 nucleotides are TGTGCCAGCAGGTCACAGGGGATGAATTCACCCCTCCACTTT.

The gene calls are TRBV19 and TRBJ1-5; D uncertain. This CDR3 contains 14 residues. The V end lost 3 bases, the J end lost 4 bases, and 10 bases lay between the germline ends. Germline CDR1 reads LNHDA; CDR2 reads SQIVND (reference sequence). The CDR3 DNA reads TGTGCCAGTAGTATGCGCCGCGAGAATCAGCCCCAGCATTTT. Translation gives CASSMRRENQPQHF.

The chain links TRBV6-1 to TRBJ1-5; D might be TRBD1 (5 bases). The V end lost 1 base, the J end lost 3 bases, and 13 bases lay between the germline ends. The CDR3 consists of 16 residues. Germline-derived CDR1 and CDR2 are MNHNS and SASEGT. CDR3 sequence reads: CASSEVWGTDNQPQHF. The CDR3 DNA sequence: TGTGCCAGCAGTGAAGTTTGGGGCACTGACAATCAGCCCCAGCATTTT.